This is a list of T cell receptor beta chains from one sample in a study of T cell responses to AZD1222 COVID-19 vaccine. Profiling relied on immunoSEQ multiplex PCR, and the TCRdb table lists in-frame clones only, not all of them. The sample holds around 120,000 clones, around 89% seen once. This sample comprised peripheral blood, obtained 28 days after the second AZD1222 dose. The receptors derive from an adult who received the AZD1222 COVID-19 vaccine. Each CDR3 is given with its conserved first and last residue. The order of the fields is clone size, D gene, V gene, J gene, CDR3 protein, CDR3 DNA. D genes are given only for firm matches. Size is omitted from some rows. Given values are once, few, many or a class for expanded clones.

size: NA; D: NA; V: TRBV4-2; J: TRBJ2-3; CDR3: CASSQALERTDTQYF; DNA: TGTGCCAGCAGCCAAGCCCTAGAACGCACAGATACGCAGTATTTT
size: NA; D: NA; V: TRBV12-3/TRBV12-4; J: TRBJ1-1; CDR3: CASSLRVDTEAFF; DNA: TGTGCCAGCAGTCTCAGAGTGGACACTGAAGCTTTCTTT
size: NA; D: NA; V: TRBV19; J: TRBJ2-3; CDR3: CASSRATATDTQYF; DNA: TGTGCCAGTAGTAGGGCGACAGCCACAGATACGCAGTATTTT
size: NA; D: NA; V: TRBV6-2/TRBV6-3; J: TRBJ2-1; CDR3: CASSYEGGPYNEQFF; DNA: TGTGCCAGCAGTTACGAGGGGGGCCCGTACAATGAGCAGTTCTTC
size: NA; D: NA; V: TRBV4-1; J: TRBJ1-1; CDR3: CASSPSGGRRMNTEAFF; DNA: TGCGCCAGCAGCCCCTCGGGGGGGCGAAGGATGAACACTGAAGCTTTCTTT
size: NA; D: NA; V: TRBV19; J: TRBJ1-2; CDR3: CASSIPADGGLGPGDYGYTF; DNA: TGTGCCAGTAGTATCCCCGCGGATGGGGGTCTGGGCCCCGGCGACTATGGCTACACCTTC
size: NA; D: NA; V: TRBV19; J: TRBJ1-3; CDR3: CASNVGTGNTIYF; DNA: TGTGCCAGTAATGTGGGAACTGGAAACACCATATATTTT
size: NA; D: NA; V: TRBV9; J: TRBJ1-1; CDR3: CASSVGPGSTEAFF; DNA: TGTGCCAGCAGCGTAGGACCAGGGAGCACTGAAGCTTTCTTT
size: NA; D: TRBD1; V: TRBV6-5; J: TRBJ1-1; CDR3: CASSPRGSSTEAFF; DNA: TGTGCCAGCAGCCCCAGGGGGTCGAGCACTGAAGCTTTCTTT
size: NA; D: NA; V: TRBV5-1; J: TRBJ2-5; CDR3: CASSLGEEETQYF; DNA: TGCGCCAGCAGCTTGGGTGAGGAAGAGACCCAGTACTTC
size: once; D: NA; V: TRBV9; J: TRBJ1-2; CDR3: CASSETGANYGYTF; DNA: TGTGCCAGCAGCGAGACTGGAGCTAACTATGGCTACACCTTC
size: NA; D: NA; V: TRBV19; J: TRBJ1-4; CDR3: CASSNRGTPNEKLFF; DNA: TGTGCCAGTAGTAATCGGGGGACCCCTAATGAAAAACTGTTTTTT
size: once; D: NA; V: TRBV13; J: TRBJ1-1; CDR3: CASSLDGESMNTEAFF; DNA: TGTGCCAGCAGCTTAGATGGGGAGTCTATGAACACTGAAGCTTTCTTT
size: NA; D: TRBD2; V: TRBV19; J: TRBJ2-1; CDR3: CASSPRLAGRNEQFF; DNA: TGTGCCAGTAGTCCCCGACTAGCGGGACGCAATGAGCAGTTCTTC
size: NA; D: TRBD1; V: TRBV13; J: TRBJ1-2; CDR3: CASSQPRDRESGYTF; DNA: TGTGCCAGCAGCCAACCCCGGGACAGGGAAAGTGGCTACACCTTC
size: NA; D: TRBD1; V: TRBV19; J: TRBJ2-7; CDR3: CASSGDSFYEQYF; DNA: TGTGCCAGTAGCGGGGACAGCTTCTACGAGCAGTACTTC
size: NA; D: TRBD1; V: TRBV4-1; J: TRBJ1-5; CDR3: CASSQGPGQGAWNQPQHF; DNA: TGCGCCAGCAGCCAAGGTCCGGGACAGGGGGCCTGGAATCAGCCCCAGCATTTT